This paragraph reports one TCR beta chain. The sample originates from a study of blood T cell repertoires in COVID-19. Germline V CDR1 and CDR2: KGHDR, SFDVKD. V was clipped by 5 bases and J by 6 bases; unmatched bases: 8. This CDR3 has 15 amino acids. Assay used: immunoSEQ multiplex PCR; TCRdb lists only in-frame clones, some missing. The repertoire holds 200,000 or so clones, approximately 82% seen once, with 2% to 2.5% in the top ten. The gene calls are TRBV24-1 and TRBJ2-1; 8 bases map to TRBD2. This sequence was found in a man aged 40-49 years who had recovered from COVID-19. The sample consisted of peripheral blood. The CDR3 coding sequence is TGTGCCACCAGTGGTCCGGGAGGGTCGAGCAATGAGCAGTTCTTC. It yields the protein CATSGPGGSSNEQFF.